A selection of T cell receptor beta chains follows, all from one sample in a study of shared clonotypes between healthy human individuals. The table came from immunoSEQ multiplex PCR; TCRdb's copy has only in-frame clones and leaves some out. This sample has over 750,000 clones, with 90% to 97% found just once. Sequencing used naive CD8+ T cells sorted from blood. The receptors stem from a man aged 25-45 years in good health. Both conserved end residues are trimmed from each CDR3. The D gene is left open where the match is weak. Rows may omit the clone size; those that give it use once, few, many or a size class.

-	TRBV29-1	-	SVVPPTSTDTQY
once	TRBV2	TRBD1	ASRDSDRVHGYT
-	TRBV7-2	-	ASSPTLSGPSYEQY
-	TRBV7-2	-	ASSHPGVDEKLF
-	TRBV9	TRBD2	ASSAASGGPGDTQY
-	TRBV27	-	ASSLRAGQSSYEQY
-	TRBV5-4	-	ASSFPAGTYNVLT
-	TRBV4-1	-	ASSRAGMVSGNTIY
-	TRBV27	-	ASSLRTDWFSYEQY
-	TRBV6-5	-	ASSYSPRGSAYEQY
-	TRBV30	-	AWSVGRALEQY
-	TRBV2	-	ASSEGQGEWQPQH
once	TRBV7-9	-	ASSLSGRVGEQF
-	TRBV28	-	ASSLGGDTNTGELF
-	TRBV10-2	TRBD2	ASIRTGLAGAYEQY
-	TRBV30	-	AWRRLNTDAF
-	TRBV27	TRBD2	ASSPGTSGSVYEQY
-	TRBV4-1	TRBD1	ASSPSQGAPYEQY
-	TRBV5-1	-	ASSLDVGGPYEQY
-	TRBV28	-	ASSLGPGGYQPQH
-	TRBV7-9	TRBD2	ASSGFAGLAIKGYEQY
-	TRBV5-1	TRBD1	ASSTRGTGQDYGYT
-	TRBV7-9	-	ASSFSLEETQY
few	TRBV19	-	ASAGSYSNQPQH
-	TRBV7-3	TRBD1	ASSTRTGPGETQY
-	TRBV29-1	-	SVSPPGVLSYEQY
-	TRBV28	-	ASSFMGSYEQY
few	TRBV7-2	TRBD1	ASSFGTGGFGTEAF
-	TRBV7-9	-	ASSPIMGLAEEQY
-	TRBV7-9	TRBD1	ASSPPEGATYEQY
-	TRBV7-9	-	ASSSPFGFRGANVLT
-	TRBV6-5	-	ASSYLAGPGELF
-	TRBV10-2	TRBD2	ASSQAGGGDTQY
-	TRBV7-3	-	ASSFARGRDTGELF
-	TRBV11-2	TRBD2	ASRALRGRASETQY
-	TRBV6-5	-	ASSYSIPSSEQY
-	TRBV4-3	TRBD1	ASSQERQGIYGYT